The next 26 T cell receptor beta chains were all read from a single sample in a study of blood T cell repertoires in COVID-19. Only in-frame clones appear in the TCRdb table, and some are missing; sequencing was by immunoSEQ multiplex PCR. The table includes around 220,000 clones, around four fifths detected once. Material: peripheral blood. The receptors derive from a man aged 25 to 40 with active or convalescent COVID-19.

Concerning this clone itself: The junction departs from the called germline gene at one end, perhaps through a read error. The rearrangement joins TRBV2 to TRBJ1-3; 7 bases agree with TRBD1. This CDR3 has 13 residues. CDR1 is SNHLY, CDR2 FYNNEI, per germline. The CDR3 sequence: CASSGDNTGTEDF. The CDR3 nucleotides read TGTGCCAGCAGTGGTGACAATACCGGGACAGAGGATTTT.

V usage is TRBV18 and J usage is TRBJ1-2, with D perhaps matching TRBD1 (5 bases). CDR1 is KGHSH, CDR2 LQKENI, per germline. The V and J ends lost 0 bases and 7 bases respectively, with 12 bases between them. The CDR3 has 14 residues. CDR3 coding DNA: TGTGCCAGCTCACCACCGACGGGACTATTTGGCTACACCTTC. Encoded protein: CASSPPTGLFGYTF.

The chain combines TRBV28 with TRBJ1-6, with unresolved D. V was cut by 7 bases and J by 2 bases, with 12 bases left in between. Per germline, CDR1 MDHEN and CDR2 SYDVKM. The CDR3 consists of 15 residues. CDR3 coding DNA: TGTGCCAGCAATAAATGGAGGACCTATAATTCACCCCTCCACTTT. Translating gives CASNKWRTYNSPLHF.

V and J are TRBV28 and TRBJ1-5, with a tentative D call TRBD1 (6 bases). Germline V gene sequence: CDR1 MDHEN, CDR2 SYDVKM. CDR3 length: 13 amino acids. The V end lost 8 bases, the J end lost 3 bases, and 11 bases lay between the germline ends. In DNA form, the CDR3 reads TGTGCCAGCTGCAGGGGCCACAATCAGCCCCAGCATTTT. Translating it yields CASCRGHNQPQHF.

J is TRBJ2-6 and V is TRBV19; possibly TRBD1 for D (6 bases). The CDR3 has 15 amino acids. V was cut by 8 bases and J by 0 bases, with 11 bases left in between. Per germline, CDR1 LNHDA and CDR2 SQIVND (reference sequence). CDR3 region: CASGDTFSGANVLTF. The CDR3 coding sequence is TGTGCCAGTGGGGACACGTTCTCTGGGGCCAACGTCCTGACTTTC.

The gene calls are TRBV5-4 and TRBJ2-2; 8 nucleotides match TRBD2. V lost 3 bases to trimming and J lost 2 bases; unmatched junction nucleotides: 6. The CDR3 loop spans 16 amino acids. Germline CDR1 and CDR2: SGHNT and YYREEE (reference sequence). The CDR3 DNA sequence: TGTGCCAGCAGCTCGTCCGGGGGGGGTAACACCGGGGAGCTGTTTTTT. Residues: CASSSSGGGNTGELFF.

This chain links TRBV5-1 with TRBJ2-2; 9 bases agree with TRBD2. This CDR3 is built from 15 residues. The V gene end was trimmed by 4 bases and the J gene end by 4 bases; junction bases not matched to a gene: 5. Germline V gene lookup returns CDR1 SGHRS and CDR2 YFSETQ. The CDR3 reads CASSPLTSGTGELFF. CDR3 DNA: TGCGCCAGCAGCCCACTGACTAGCGGCACCGGGGAGCTGTTTTTT.

V is TRBV6-5 and J is TRBJ2-7; 7 bases line up with TRBD1. This CDR3 is 13 amino acids long. J lost 3 bases, V lost 7 bases, and 6 bases had no gene match. Germline V gene sequence: CDR1 MNHEY, CDR2 SVGAGI. The CDR3 DNA reads TGTGCCAGCAACGGGGACAGTTACTACGAGCAGTACTTC. Translation gives CASNGDSYYEQYF.

This chain links TRBV19 with TRBJ2-7; the D is unclear. With 1 base removed from V and 4 bases from J, the gap between germline ends came to 8 bases. CDR1 is LNHDA and CDR2 is SQIVND in the germline V gene (reference sequence). The CDR3 runs to 13 residues. In DNA form, the CDR3 reads TGTGCCAGTAGTATAGCCCCCCAGTACGAGCAGTACTTC. It is translated as CASSIAPQYEQYF.

This clone was seen only once. V and J are TRBV6-5 and TRBJ2-3; maybe TRBD2 (5 bases). The V and J ends lost 11 bases and 0 bases respectively, with 15 bases between them. The CDR3 runs 14 residues. CDR1 is MNHEY and CDR2 is SVGAGI in the germline V gene. CDR3 in amino acids: CASRWRASTDTQYF. Here the CDR3 DNA reads TGTGCCTCGAGGTGGCGGGCTAGCACAGATACGCAGTATTTT.

This clone appeared once. The chain carries TRBV10-3 and TRBJ2-1, with TRBD2 matching over 9 bases. The CDR3 is 17 residues long. Per the germline V gene, CDR1 is ENHRY and CDR2 is SYGVKD. The trim removed 0 bases at V and 3 bases at J, leaving 6 bases unmatched. The DNA for the CDR3 is TGTGCCATCAGTGAGTCTCCCAGCGGGAGGCACTACAATGAGCAGTTCTTC. As protein: CAISESPSGRHYNEQFF.

This clone was observed a few times. V and J are TRBV6-1 and TRBJ2-3, with D possibly being TRBD2 (5 bases). Germline values: CDR1 MNHNS, CDR2 SASEGT. V was cut by 2 bases and J by 1 base, with 10 bases left in between. The CDR3 is made up of 15 amino acids. Here the CDR3 reads CASSEQVEGTDTQYF. The CDR3 DNA sequence: TGTGCCAGCAGTGAACAAGTGGAGGGCACAGATACGCAGTATTTT.

The rearrangement links TRBV30 to TRBJ2-1; D is undetermined. Trimming removed 2 bases from V and 10 bases from J, with 15 bases in between. In germline, CDR1 is GTSNPN, CDR2 SVGIG (reference sequence). The CDR3 loop spans 13 amino acids. The CDR3 DNA sequence: TGTGCCTGGAGTCGACCGCCACTACCAGAGCAGTTCTTC. It yields the protein CAWSRPPLPEQFF.

The V and J genes are TRBV5-1 and TRBJ2-3; weak D call: TRBD2 (6 bases). Germline CDR1 is SGHRS and CDR2 is YFSETQ. The CDR3 totals 13 residues. Trimming took off 0 bases at V and 5 bases at J, with 7 bases between the two ends. The chain's CDR3 is CASSLVGGDTQYF. The CDR3 coding sequence is TGCGCCAGCAGCTTGGTCGGGGGAGATACGCAGTATTTT.

This chain uses TRBV19 with TRBJ1-5, with 10 bases aligning to TRBD1. After removal of 5 bases from V and 0 bases from J, the junction contained 7 bases not matched to a gene. The V gene's germline CDR1 is LNHDA and CDR2 SQIVND (reference sequence). The CDR3 covers 17 residues. The CDR3 DNA reads as TGTGCCAGTAGTTGGACAGGGGGTCATTATAGCAATCAGCCCCAGCATTTT. Amino acids: CASSWTGGHYSNQPQHF.

This chain joins TRBV7-9 and TRBJ2-7; 7 bases map to TRBD1. V dropped 5 bases and J dropped 7; count of bases not matched to a gene: 11. Germline CDR1 reads SEHNR; CDR2 reads FQNEAQ (reference sequence). This CDR3 has 14 amino acids. CDR3 sequence reads: CASSPTRQGYEQYF. In DNA form, the CDR3 reads TGTGCCAGCAGCCCAACAAGACAGGGTTATGAGCAGTACTTC. The entire variable domain, with the rest obtained from reference TRBV7-9 and TRBJ2-7, is as follows: DTGVSQNPRHKITKRGQNVTFRCDPISEHNRLYWYRQTLGQGPEFLTYFQNEAQLEKSRLLSDRFSAERPKGSFSTLEIQRTEQGDSAMYLCASSPTRQGYEQYFGPGTRLTVT.

The V and J genes are TRBV30 and TRBJ2-1, with 8 bases aligning to TRBD2. The CDR3 has 12 residues. In germline, CDR1 is GTSNPN, CDR2 SVGIG (reference sequence). With 1 base clipped from V and 10 bases from J, the junction kept 3 bases outside the gene matches. The CDR3 spells CAWSGSGGEQFF. The CDR3 DNA follows: TGTGCCTGGAGTGGCTCGGGAGGGGAGCAGTTCTTC.

The V and J genes are TRBV19 and TRBJ1-1, with TRBD1 identical over 7 bases. CDR1 and CDR2 from the germline V gene are LNHDA and SQIVND (reference sequence). This CDR3 has 13 amino acids. J lost 3 bases, V lost 7 bases, and 5 bases had no gene match. CDR3 in DNA: TGTGCCAGTAACAGGGGATTGTACACTGAAGCTTTCTTT. This sequence encodes CASNRGLYTEAFF.

The J gene is TRBJ2-1, the V gene TRBV5-8, with D maybe TRBD2 (6 bases). V was pared by 4 bases and J by 7 bases, with 18 bases between. CDR3 size: 15 residues. CDR1 and CDR2 from the germline V gene are SGHTS and YDEGEE. The CDR3 sequence: CASSIGSPARNEQFF. The DNA for the CDR3 is TGTGCCAGCAGCATCGGGAGCCCTGCGCGAAATGAGCAGTTCTTC.

This clone was detected a few times. The CDR3 DNA reads as TGTGCCAGCAGCTCCCCGGGACAGGTCACCGGGGAGCTGTTTTTT. This codes for CASSSPGQVTGELFF. The chain carries TRBV7-2 and TRBJ2-2; 8 nucleotides agree with TRBD1. The CDR3 is made up of 15 amino acids. Looked up from germline, CDR1 is SGHTA and CDR2 is FQGNSA. V dropped 4 bases and J dropped 4; count of bases not matched to a gene: 5.

The CDR3 DNA sequence: TGTGCCTTAACACAGGGCAAAGTCCAAGATACGCAGTATTTT. Protein product: CALTQGKVQDTQYF. This chain uses TRBV30 with TRBJ2-3; maybe TRBD1 (6 bases). The CDR3 consists of 14 residues. Trimming shortened V by 7 bases and J by 5 bases, and 19 bases separated the two germline ends. Germline V gene sequence: CDR1 GTSNPN, CDR2 SVGIG (reference sequence).

This CDR3 is CASSESGGKTDTQYF. The DNA for the CDR3 is TGCGCCAGCAGTGAGTCGGGGGGAAAAACAGATACGCAGTATTTT. The chain is built from TRBV10-2 and TRBJ2-3; tentative D call: TRBD2 (6 bases). CDR1 and CDR2 (germline): WSHSY, SAAADI. CDR3 length equals 15 residues. V was clipped by 0 bases and J by 3 bases, with 10 bases between them.

The CDR3 DNA is TGTGCCAGCAGTACTAGCGGGAGGGGTGGGGCCAACGTCCTGACTTTC. This translates into CASSTSGRGGANVLTF. The chain combines TRBV28 with TRBJ2-6; 13 bases are shared with TRBD2. Germline loops: CDR1 MDHEN, CDR2 SYDVKM. Trimming cost V 5 bases and J 3 bases; bases outside gene matches: 1. The CDR3 covers 16 residues.

The rearrangement links TRBV19 to TRBJ2-7; possibly TRBD1 for D (6 bases). This CDR3 comprises 17 residues. V was pared by 3 bases and J by 0 bases, with 18 bases between. The germline gives CDR1 LNHDA, CDR2 SQIVND (reference sequence). The CDR3 coding sequence is TGTGCCAGTAGTATTCCCCTCCGGGCAGGGGACTCCTACGAGCAGTACTTC. This codes for CASSIPLRAGDSYEQYF.

V is TRBV7-8 and J is TRBJ1-2, with 9 positions matching TRBD1. This CDR3 is built from 14 residues. V lost 6 bases, J lost 6 bases, and 8 bases stayed unmatched. Germline loops: CDR1 SGHVS, CDR2 FQNEAQ. The CDR3 region is CASSQTGGVDGYTF. The CDR3 nucleotides read TGTGCCAGCAGTCAAACAGGGGGCGTTGATGGCTACACCTTC.

This chain connects TRBV27 to TRBJ2-1, with 9 positions matching TRBD2. Germline-derived CDR1 and CDR2 are MNHEY and SMNVEV (reference sequence). The CDR3 covers 15 residues. V lost 6 bases and J lost 4; bases outside the gene matches: 7. This chain's CDR3 is CASRGAGGLYNEQFF. The CDR3 nucleotides read TGTGCCAGCAGGGGAGCGGGGGGCTTATACAATGAGCAGTTCTTC.